These T cell receptor beta chains were read from a single sample in a study of OX40 agonist ivuxolimab in advanced cancers. Libraries were prepared by immunoSEQ multiplex PCR; TCRdb keeps only in-frame clonotypes and omits some of them. The sample has tens of thousands of clones, 70% to 80% seen once. The sequenced sample was CD4+ or CD8+ T cells sorted from blood, obtained in a trial of the OX40 agonist ivuxolimab. Source of these receptors: an adult with an advanced solid tumor such as melanoma, head and neck, liver or kidney cancer. The CDR3 runs from the conserved cysteine through the conserved F or W. The D gene is left open where the match is weak. Clone size is shown for a subset of rows, as once, few, many or a class of expanded clone.

TRBV20-1	NA	once	TRBJ1-1	TGCAGTGCGCTAGGGCCGCAAGGCGCTTTCTTT	CSALGPQGAFF
TRBV6-1	NA	NA	TRBJ1-1	TGTGCCAGCAGGGCGCTGAGGGTGGGCACTGAAGCTTTCTTT	CASRALRVGTEAFF
TRBV11-3	TRBD1	NA	TRBJ1-2	TGTGCCAGCAGCCAAGGACAGGGTGGTCTCGGGGGCTACACCTTC	CASSQGQGGLGGYTF
TRBV27	TRBD2	few	TRBJ2-1	TGTGCCAGCAGCGTCTGGACTAGCGGGGTTGGTTACAATGAGCAGTTCTTC	CASSVWTSGVGYNEQFF
TRBV4-1	NA	few	TRBJ1-2	TGCGCCAGCAGCCAAGATGTCCAGGGCGCTCAGGCTGGCTACACCTTC	CASSQDVQGAQAGYTF
TRBV28	TRBD1	NA	TRBJ1-5	TGTGCCAGCAGGTCAGGGGGTTGGGGTTGGTCCAATCAGCCCCAGCATTTT	CASRSGGWGWSNQPQHF
TRBV9	NA	NA	TRBJ1-1	TGTGCCAGCAGCGTAGACCCTGCAGGTCTGTATGAAGCTTTCTTT	CASSVDPAGLYEAFF
TRBV7-9	TRBD1	NA	TRBJ2-1	TGTGCCAGCAGTAAGTCCGGGACAGGGGCGCTTGAGCAGTTCTTC	CASSKSGTGALEQFF
TRBV12-5	TRBD2	NA	TRBJ2-3	TGTGCTAGCCTTAGCGGGAGGGTCGGAGATACGCAGTATTTT	CASLSGRVGDTQYF
TRBV5-1	TRBD1	NA	TRBJ2-5	TGCGCCAGCAGTAAAGGACAGGGGGCGAATTTAGAGACCCAGTACTTC	CASSKGQGANLETQYF
TRBV7-2	NA	NA	TRBJ1-6	TGTGCCAGCAGCTTAGTTTCAGGGTCGGCAGTTCCACCCCTCCACTTT	CASSLVSGSAVPPLHF
TRBV14	NA	NA	TRBJ2-3	TGTGCCAGCAGCCATTACGGTACAGATACGCAGTATTTT	CASSHYGTDTQYF
TRBV7-3	TRBD1	NA	TRBJ2-1	TGTGCCAGCAGCTACAGACCGGGACAGGACAATGAGCAGTTCTTC	CASSYRPGQDNEQFF
TRBV2	NA	few	TRBJ2-2	TGTGCCAGCAGTCCAGGGTTCCGGGGAGTCGGGGAGCTGTTTTTT	CASSPGFRGVGELFF
TRBV11-3	TRBD1	NA	TRBJ1-1	TGTGCCAGCAGCAGGGACAGGGTCAGTGAAGCTTTCTTT	CASSRDRVSEAFF
TRBV2	NA	NA	TRBJ1-1	TGTGCCAGCAGGGCGACAGTCATGAACACTGAAGCTTTCTTT	CASRATVMNTEAFF
TRBV27	TRBD1	NA	TRBJ2-3	TGTGCCAGCAGTGACAGGGGGAGCACAGATACGCAGTATTTT	CASSDRGSTDTQYF
TRBV28	TRBD2	NA	TRBJ2-7	TGTGCCAGCCACAGCGGGAGGGCTCACGAGCAGTACTTC	CASHSGRAHEQYF
TRBV29-1	NA	NA	TRBJ2-3	TGCAGCGTTGGTGGGAGTGAAGATACGCAGTATTTT	CSVGGSEDTQYF
TRBV6-6	NA	NA	TRBJ1-5	TGTGCCAGCAGTCGCAGACAGGGCAATCAGCCCCAGCATTTT	CASSRRQGNQPQHF
TRBV29-1	TRBD2	once	TRBJ2-1	TGCAGCGTTGGGACTAGCGGGAGATCCTACAATGAGCAGTTCTTC	CSVGTSGRSYNEQFF
TRBV5-1	NA	once	TRBJ1-1	TGCGCCAGCAGCTTGCGACCTAGGGCGAGTTCCACTGAAGCTTTCTTT	CASSLRPRASSTEAFF
TRBV2	NA	NA	TRBJ2-7	TGTGCCAGTAAGTTTGGGCGGACCTACGAGCAGTACTTC	CASKFGRTYEQYF
TRBV28	NA	NA	TRBJ2-7	TGTGCCAGCAGAGCCAGGAGTAGGCGCTCCTACGAGCAGTACTTC	CASRARSRRSYEQYF
TRBV5-4	TRBD1	NA	TRBJ1-4	TGTGCCAGCAGCGGACAGGGGGCGGGTCGGGAAAAACTGTTTTTT	CASSGQGAGREKLFF
TRBV11-2	TRBD2	NA	TRBJ2-3	TGTGCCAGCAGCCCGGCTGGACTAGCCAACACAGATACGCAGTATTTT	CASSPAGLANTDTQYF
TRBV5-1	TRBD2	NA	TRBJ2-7	TGCGCCAGCAGCATGTCGAGCGGACCTGGGACGACCGGGACTAGCATTTTC	CASSMSSGPGTTGTSIF
TRBV5-4	NA	NA	TRBJ1-2	TGTGCCAGCACCGCCGTGGGGGCCTATGGCTACACCTTC	CASTAVGAYGYTF
TRBV7-2	TRBD2	once	TRBJ2-7	TGTGCCAGCAGCTTAGTGGGCGGGAGCTCCTACGAGCAGTACTTC	CASSLVGGSSYEQYF
TRBV7-9	NA	NA	TRBJ1-1	TGTGCCAGCGAAAGGGTTACAGGCGGTGAAGCTTTCTTT	CASERVTGGEAFF
TRBV6-1	NA	NA	TRBJ2-7	TGTGCCACCGCCCGGGGGTTAAGCTCCTACGAGCAGTACTTC	CATARGLSSYEQYF
TRBV6-6	NA	NA	TRBJ2-7	TGTGCCAGCACCCTTCTACAGGTCCTCTCCTACGAGCAGTACTTC	CASTLLQVLSYEQYF